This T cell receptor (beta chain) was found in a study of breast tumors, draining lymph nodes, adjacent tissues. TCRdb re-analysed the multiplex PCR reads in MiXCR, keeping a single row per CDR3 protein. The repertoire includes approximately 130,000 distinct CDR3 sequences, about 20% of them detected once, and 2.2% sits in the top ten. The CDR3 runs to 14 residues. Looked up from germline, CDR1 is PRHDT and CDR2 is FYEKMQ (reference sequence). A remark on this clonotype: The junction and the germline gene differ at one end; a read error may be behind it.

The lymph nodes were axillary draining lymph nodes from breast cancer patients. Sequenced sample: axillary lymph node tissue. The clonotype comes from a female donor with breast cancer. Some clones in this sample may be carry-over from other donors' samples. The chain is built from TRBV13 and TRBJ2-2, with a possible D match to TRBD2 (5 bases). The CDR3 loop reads CASSLTPNTGELSF. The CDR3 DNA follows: TGTGCCAGCAGCTTGACCCCGAACACCGGGGAGCTGTCTTTT.